This T cell receptor beta chain came from a study of cytomegalovirus exposure and HLA in healthy donors. The PCR employed 60 Vbeta primers together with 13 Jbeta primers. Using immunoSEQ multiplex PCR, the repertoire was profiled, and TCRdb retains in-frame clones only, with some absent. Here the sample spans about 87,000 clones, 60% to 80% being singletons. The V gene's germline CDR1 is SGHRS and CDR2 YFSETQ. Losses at the gene ends were 8 bases for V and 2 bases for J; bases not matched to a gene: 4. The CDR3 has 12 amino acids. Sequences were obtained from PBMCs. The rearrangement uses TRBV5-1 and TRBJ2-7; TRBD1 matches at 7 bases. The receptor's source is a woman in her thirties or forties in good health and CMV-seronegative. The CDR3: CASRQGTYEQYF. As DNA, the CDR3 is TGCGCCAGTAGACAGGGTACCTACGAGCAGTACTTC.